This T cell receptor beta chain was obtained from a study of OX40 agonist ivuxolimab in advanced cancers. Study summary: A mean age of roughly 60 years, range 23 to 79, was recorded, and approximately 85% were male.

Findings of the study overall: Both CD4+ and CD8+ T cell populations in blood had undergone clonal expansion by week 6 at 0.1 to 3.0 mg/kg. The study found that CD8+ T cells averaged more expanded clones than CD4+. The expanded peripheral T cells' antigen specificity was not determined.

There are 16 residues in the CDR3. CDR1 and CDR2 (germline): SGHKS, YYEKEE (reference sequence). The V and J ends lost 3 bases and 0 bases, in that order; junction bases with no gene match: 7. In regard to this clone: Its target is not known.

Clones were sequenced by immunoSEQ multiplex PCR, and TCRdb holds only the in-frame ones, with some missing. This sample has fewer than 70,000 clones, with more than 70% found just once. Sample: CD4+ or CD8+ T cells sorted from blood, taken in a trial of the OX40 agonist ivuxolimab. The TCR originated in an adult with an advanced solid tumor such as melanoma, head and neck, liver or kidney cancer. J is TRBJ2-3 and V is TRBV5-5; TRBD1 aligns across 7 bases. The CDR3 coding sequence is TGTGCCAGCAGCTGGGGACAGCGAACTAGCACAGATACGCAGTATTTT. Its translation: CASSWGQRTSTDTQYF.